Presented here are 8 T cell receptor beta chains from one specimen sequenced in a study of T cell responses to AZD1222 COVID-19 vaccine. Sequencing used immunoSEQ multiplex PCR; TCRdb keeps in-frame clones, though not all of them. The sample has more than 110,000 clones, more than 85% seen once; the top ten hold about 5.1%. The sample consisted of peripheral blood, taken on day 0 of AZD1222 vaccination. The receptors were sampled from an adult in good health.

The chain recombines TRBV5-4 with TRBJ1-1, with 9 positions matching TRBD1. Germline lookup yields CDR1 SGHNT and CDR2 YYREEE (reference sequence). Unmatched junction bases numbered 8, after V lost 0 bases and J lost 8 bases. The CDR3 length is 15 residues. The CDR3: CASSLAGQGIGEAFF. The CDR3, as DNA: TGTGCCAGCAGCTTGGCGGGACAGGGTATCGGGGAAGCTTTCTTT.

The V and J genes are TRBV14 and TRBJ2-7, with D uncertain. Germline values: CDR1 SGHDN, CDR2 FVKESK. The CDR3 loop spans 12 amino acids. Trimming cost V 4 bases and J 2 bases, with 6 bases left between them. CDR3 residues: CASSLWAYEQYF. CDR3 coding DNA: TGTGCCAGCAGCCTCTGGGCCTACGAGCAGTACTTC.

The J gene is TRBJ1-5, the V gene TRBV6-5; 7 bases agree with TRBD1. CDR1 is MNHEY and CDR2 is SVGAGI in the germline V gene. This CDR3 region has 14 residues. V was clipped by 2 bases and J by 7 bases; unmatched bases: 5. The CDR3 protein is CASSYRQGSQPQHF. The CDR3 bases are TGTGCCAGCAGTTACCGACAGGGATCCCAGCCCCAGCATTTT.

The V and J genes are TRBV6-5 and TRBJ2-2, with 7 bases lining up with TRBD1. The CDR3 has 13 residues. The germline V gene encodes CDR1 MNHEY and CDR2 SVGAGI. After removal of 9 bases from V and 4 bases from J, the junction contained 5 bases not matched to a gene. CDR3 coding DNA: TGTGCCAGGGGGACAGCGATCACCGGGGAGCTGTTTTTT. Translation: CARGTAITGELFF.

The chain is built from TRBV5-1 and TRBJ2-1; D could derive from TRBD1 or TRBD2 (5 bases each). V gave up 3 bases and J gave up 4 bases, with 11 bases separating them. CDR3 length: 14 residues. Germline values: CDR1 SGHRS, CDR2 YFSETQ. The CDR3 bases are TGCGCCAGCAGCTCGGGAAGGGGTTACAATGAGCAGTTCTTC. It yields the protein CASSSGRGYNEQFF.

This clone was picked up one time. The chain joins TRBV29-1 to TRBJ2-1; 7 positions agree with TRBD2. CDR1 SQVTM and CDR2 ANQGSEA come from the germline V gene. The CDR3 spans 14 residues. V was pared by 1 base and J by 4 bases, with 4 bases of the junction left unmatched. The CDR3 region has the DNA TGCAGCGTTGAAGGTAGCGGGCCGTACAATGAGCAGTTCTTC. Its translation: CSVEGSGPYNEQFF.

CDR3: CASSQVRDNTDTQYF. CDR3 in DNA: TGTGCCAGCAGCCAAGTGCGGGACAACACAGATACGCAGTATTTT. The chain links TRBV3-1 (or the pseudogene TRBV3-2) to TRBJ2-3; D might be TRBD1 or TRBD2, each matching 6 bases. Germline V CDR1 and CDR2: LGHDT, YNNKEL (reference sequence). Trimming stripped 1 base from V and 2 bases from J, with 10 bases between. The CDR3 covers 15 residues.

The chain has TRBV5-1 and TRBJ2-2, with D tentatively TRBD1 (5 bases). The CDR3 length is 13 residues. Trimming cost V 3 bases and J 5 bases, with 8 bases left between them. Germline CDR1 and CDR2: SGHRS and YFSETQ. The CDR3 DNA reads TGCGCCAGCAGCTCCCAGGGAACCGGGGAGCTGTTTTTT. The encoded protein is CASSSQGTGELFF.